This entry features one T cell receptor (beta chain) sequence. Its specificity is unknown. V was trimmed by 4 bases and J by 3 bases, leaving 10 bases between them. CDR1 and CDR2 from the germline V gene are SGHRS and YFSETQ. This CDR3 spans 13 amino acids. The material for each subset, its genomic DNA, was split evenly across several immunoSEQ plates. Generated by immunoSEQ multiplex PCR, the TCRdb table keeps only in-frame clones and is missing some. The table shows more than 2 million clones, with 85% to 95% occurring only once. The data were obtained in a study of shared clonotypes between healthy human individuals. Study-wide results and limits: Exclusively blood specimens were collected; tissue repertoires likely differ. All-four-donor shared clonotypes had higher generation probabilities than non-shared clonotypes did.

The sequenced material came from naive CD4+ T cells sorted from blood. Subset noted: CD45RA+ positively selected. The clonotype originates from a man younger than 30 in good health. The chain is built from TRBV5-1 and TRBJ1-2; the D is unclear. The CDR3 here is CASSPGRDYGYTF. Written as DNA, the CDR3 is TGCGCCAGCAGCCCTGGACGGGACTATGGCTACACCTTC.